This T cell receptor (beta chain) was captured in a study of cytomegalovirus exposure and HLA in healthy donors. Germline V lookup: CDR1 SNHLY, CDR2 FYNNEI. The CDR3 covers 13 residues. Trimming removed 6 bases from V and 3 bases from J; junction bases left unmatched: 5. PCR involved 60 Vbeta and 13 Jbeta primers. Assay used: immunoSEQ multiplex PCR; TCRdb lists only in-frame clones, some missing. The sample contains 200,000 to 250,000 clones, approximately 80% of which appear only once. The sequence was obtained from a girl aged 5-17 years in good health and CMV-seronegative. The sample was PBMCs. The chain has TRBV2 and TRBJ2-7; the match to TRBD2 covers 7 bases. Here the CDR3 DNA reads TGTGCCAGCAGGCCGAGCGGGAACTACGAGCAGTACTTC. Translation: CASRPSGNYEQYF. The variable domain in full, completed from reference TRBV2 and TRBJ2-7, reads EPEVTQTPSHQVTQMGQEVILRCVPISNHLYFYWYRQILGQKVEFLVSFYNNEISEKSEIFDDQFSVERPDGSNFTLKIRSTKLEDSAMYFCASRPSGNYEQYFGPGTRLTVT.